Below, 10 T cell receptor beta chains from the same sample are listed, as sequenced in a study of cytomegalovirus exposure and HLA in healthy donors (dated by TCRdb to 2017 to 2019). Preparation of the library involved the immunoSEQ multiplex PCR assay. The multiplex PCR relied on a mix of 60 forward primers for TCR Vbeta segments and 13 reverse primers for TCR Jbeta segments. TCRdb obtained this table from immuneACCESS and retained in-frame rearrangements with V and J assigned. These tables miss some clones; where compared with another copy, unresolved V genes account for less than half of the shortfall, and the remainder is unexplained. The sample table contains 55,000 to 65,000 clones; only one count was recorded for more than 65% of them. Jointly, the top ten make up less than 3.5% of the sample. Sequenced sample: PBMCs. The receptor source for this set is a woman younger than 45 in good health and CMV-seronegative.

This clone was recorded a few times. The chain employs TRBV5-6 and TRBJ1-1, with TRBD1 as a possible D gene (5 bases). Trimming cost V 4 bases and J 7 bases, with 11 bases left between them. This CDR3 comprises 12 residues. Germline CDR1 SGHDT, CDR2 YYEEEE. The CDR3 spells CASSAWTLEAFF. The CDR3 DNA reads TGTGCCAGCAGCGCATGGACACTTGAAGCTTTCTTT.

This chain connects TRBV5-1 to TRBJ1-4; 9 bases line up with TRBD1. This CDR3 has 14 residues. Germline CDR1 and CDR2: SGHRS and YFSETQ. The junction had 5 bases not matched to a gene; V was cut back by 4 bases and J by 7 bases. The CDR3 is CASSAQGALEKLFF. In nucleotides, the CDR3 is TGCGCCAGCAGCGCACAGGGGGCGCTTGAAAAACTGTTTTTT.

The CDR3 protein is CASSVGDGDQPQHF. The CDR3 DNA is TGTGCCAGCAGCGTAGGAGACGGGGATCAGCCCCAGCATTTT. The J gene is TRBJ1-5, the V gene TRBV9; no reliable D call. Trimming removed 0 bases from V and 5 bases from J, with 9 bases in between. In germline, CDR1 is SGDLS, CDR2 YYNGEE. This CDR3 is 14 amino acids long.

This clone was detected only a few times. J is TRBJ1-2 and V is TRBV7-9, with 8 bases lining up with TRBD1. In germline, CDR1 is SEHNR, CDR2 FQNEAQ (reference sequence). This CDR3 contains 15 residues. V lost 1 base to trimming and J lost 8 bases; unmatched junction nucleotides: 9. The CDR3 spells CASSLESGGRIGYTF. CDR3 DNA: TGTGCCAGCAGCTTAGAATCAGGGGGCAGAATAGGCTACACCTTC.

This chain links TRBV7-2 with TRBJ1-6, with D hard to call. The CDR3 length is 17 residues. Germline V CDR1 and CDR2: SGHTA, FQGNSA. The germline V and J ends were trimmed by 2 bases and 0 bases, with 11 bases remaining between them. The CDR3 spells CASSLLASSSYNSPLHF. The CDR3 nucleotides read TGTGCCAGCAGCTTATTGGCTTCTAGCTCCTATAATTCACCCCTCCACTTT.

This chain links TRBV19 with TRBJ1-1, with D possibly matching TRBD1 (5 bases). Germline CDR1 and CDR2: LNHDA and SQIVND (reference sequence). V lost 4 bases and J 8 bases, leaving 14 bases between the germline ends. This CDR3 has 13 amino acids. The CDR3 region is CASSTAGRGEAFF. CDR3 in DNA: TGTGCCAGTAGTACGGCGGGGCGGGGGGAAGCTTTCTTT.

The chain has TRBV19 and TRBJ1-2; 9 nucleotides match TRBD1. After removal of 7 bases from V and 2 bases from J, the junction contained 2 bases not matched to a gene. The CDR3 has 13 residues. The germline V gene has CDR1 LNHDA and CDR2 SQIVND (reference sequence). CDR3 residues: CASKDRGNYGYTF. The CDR3 DNA reads as TGTGCCAGTAAGGACAGGGGAAACTATGGCTACACCTTC.

The J gene is TRBJ1-5, the V gene TRBV29-1; 8 nucleotides align to TRBD1. The germline V gene encodes CDR1 SQVTM and CDR2 ANQGSEA. The length of the CDR3 is 15 residues. The junction had 12 bases not matched to a gene; V was cut back by 6 bases and J by 5 bases. CDR3: CSVSTGTGIDQPQHF. The CDR3 DNA sequence: TGCAGCGTGTCCACCGGGACAGGCATTGATCAGCCCCAGCATTTT.

This clone was counted a few times. The rearrangement joins TRBV18 to TRBJ1-1; D remains unclear. V lost 3 bases and J 1 base, leaving 9 bases between the germline ends. CDR3 length: 14 amino acids. Per the germline V gene, CDR1 is KGHSH and CDR2 is LQKENI. The DNA of the CDR3 is TGTGCCAGCTCACCGCTCACGGGGAACACTGAAGCTTTCTTT. It codes for CASSPLTGNTEAFF.

The genes are TRBV6-5 and TRBJ2-7; D possibly corresponds to TRBD2 (5 bases). The V gene lost 7 bases and the J gene lost 1 base, with 8 bases spanning the gap. Germline V gene data show CDR1 as MNHEY and CDR2 as SVGAGI. This CDR3 comprises 12 residues. DNA for the CDR3: TGTGCCAGCACCGGGGATTCCTACGAGCAGTACTTC. Protein: CASTGDSYEQYF.